The subject of this entry is one T cell receptor beta chain. The method was immunoSEQ multiplex PCR; TCRdb's version includes in-frame clones alone and lacks a portion of them. The sample consists of some 150,000 clones, around 94% of them appearing once. These data originate in a study of control samples from healthy donors and cancer patients. From germline, CDR1 is MDHEN and CDR2 SYDVKM. There are 18 residues in the CDR3. With V trimmed by 3 bases and J by 0 bases, 11 bases remained unmatched. The chain links TRBV28 to TRBJ1-5; the match to TRBD1 covers 7 bases. This clonotype was sampled from a man aged 55-75 years with colorectal cancer. The sample taken for sequencing was PBMCs. The CDR3 spells CASSFGDSAFYSNQPQHF. The CDR3 DNA sequence: TGTGCCAGCAGTTTTGGGGACAGTGCCTTTTATAGCAATCAGCCCCAGCATTTT.